The 3 T cell receptor beta chains below come from one sample, sequenced in a study of metastatic and nonmetastatic thyroid tumors. TCRdb used MiXCR to call clones anew from the PCR reads. The table records approximately 21,000 clones, about a quarter of them present only once. Thyroid surgery took place with no prior treatment in any patient. The sample consisted of blood. The source of these receptors is a female donor with papillary thyroid cancer or a benign thyroid nodule (not recorded which). Some clones in this sample may be carry-over from other donors' samples.

This clone was seen at least ten times. A much larger clone lies a single base off, so this may be a read error. V and J are TRBV27 and TRBJ2-7; D is tentatively TRBD1 or TRBD2 (5 bases each). The CDR3 length is 13 residues. Germline V lookup: CDR1 MNHEY, CDR2 SMNVEV (reference sequence). CDR3 bases: TGTGCCAGCAGTTATAGGGGCCCCTGGGAGCGGTACTTC. It translates to CASSYRGPWERYF.

CDR3 sequence reads: CASSQRLELYEQYF. The DNA of the CDR3 is TGTGCCAGCAGCCAGCGACTAGAATTATACGAGCAGTACTTC. The chain carries TRBV3-1 and TRBJ2-7; a weak D match, TRBD2 (6 bases). Deletions cut 3 bases from V and 4 bases from J, with 13 bases between. This CDR3 has 14 amino acids. Looked up from germline, CDR1 is LGHDT and CDR2 is YNNKEL (reference sequence).

This clone has more than one count but fewer than ten. V gene TRBV19 combines with J gene TRBJ2-7, with 10 bases matching TRBD2. Trimming cost V 2 bases and J 6 bases; bases outside gene matches: 7. This CDR3 has 15 residues. Germline CDR1 and CDR2: LNHDA and SQIVND (reference sequence). CDR3 in amino acids: CASSIKRGGLSEQYF. The CDR3 DNA sequence: TGTGCCAGTAGTATAAAGCGGGGGGGTTTAAGCGAGCAGTACTTC.